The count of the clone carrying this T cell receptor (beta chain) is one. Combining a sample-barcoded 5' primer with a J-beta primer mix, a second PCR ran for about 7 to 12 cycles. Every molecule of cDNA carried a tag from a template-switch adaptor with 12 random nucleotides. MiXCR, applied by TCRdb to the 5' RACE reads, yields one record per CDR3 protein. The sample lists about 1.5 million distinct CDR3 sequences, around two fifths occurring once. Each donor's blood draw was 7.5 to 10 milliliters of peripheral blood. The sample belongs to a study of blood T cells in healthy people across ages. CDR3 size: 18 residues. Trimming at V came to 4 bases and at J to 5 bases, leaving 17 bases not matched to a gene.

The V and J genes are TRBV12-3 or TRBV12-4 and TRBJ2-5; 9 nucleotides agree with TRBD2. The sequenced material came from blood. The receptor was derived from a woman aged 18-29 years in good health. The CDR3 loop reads CASSWRTSERRGQETQYF. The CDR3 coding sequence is TGTGCCAGCAGTTGGCGGACTAGCGAGCGCCGAGGACAGGAGACCCAGTACTTC.